This record covers a single TCR beta chain. It has no known antigen specificity. The sample holds no much larger clone one base away, and base qualities are not on file. The sample comes from a study of cytomegalovirus exposure and HLA in healthy donors (dated by TCRdb to 2016 to 2017). In terms of the full investigation: A later analysis indicated that the 120 validation repertoires were generated on the platform also employed for the 700 or so repertoires of the first cohort. Besides the first cohort of 550 to 750 subjects, a separate validation cohort made up of roughly 130 different subjects was used. The study aimed to test whether cataloging public T cell receptors could reveal signatures of past pathogen exposure. High-throughput TCR immunosequencing, statistical association of individual TCRs with disease status, and machine learning were combined to predict cytomegalovirus infection status.

Library prep was done by the immunoSEQ multiplex PCR assay. In the original analysis: A statistical classification framework was developed to diagnose cytomegalovirus status using the catalog of TCR beta chain sequences. Held by TCRdb, this immuneACCESS table contains in-frame sequences only and omits some clones. Under half of the omission traces to an unresolved V gene where checked; the cause of the rest is unknown. The DNA was the basis for D and trimming; V, J and clone size are from that table. The sample table shows more than 110,000 clones, and 80% to 90% are seen once. The top ten constitute roughly 3% of the sample. What the research found in general, with its limitations: All 120 or so repertoires were used to score co-occurrence in the validation cohort in a later analysis, because that analysis had no HLA typing for the cohort. It was suggested by the authors that the approach could potentially be generalized to other disease states and immunological phenotypes. Most TCR sequences were seen in very few donors, while some public TCRs were found in many individuals. The classifier was reported to diagnose cytomegalovirus status with high specificity and sensitivity in both the original cohort and the validation cohort. The study listed approximately 150 TCR beta chains as associated with cytomegalovirus. In vitro tests confirmed that three of the cytomegalovirus-associated TCR beta chains recognize cytomegalovirus antigens. Of the cluster scores, 90% to 95% were above 0 in a later analysis, which found that TCRs clustered in the first cohort also tended to co-occur in the 120 validation repertoires.

V lost 0 bases and J lost 8 bases, and the count of bases not matched to a germline gene is 14. The germline V gene provides CDR1 SGHVS and CDR2 FNYEAQ. CDR3 length: 18 amino acids, cysteine to phenylalanine. Only the CDR3 part of the read is kept: 54 bases, read in frame from the first base. The donors belonged to the validation cohort of around 110 subjects, which was separate from the approximately 700-subject first cohort. The sequenced sample consisted of PBMCs. The sequence joins TRBV7-6 to TRBJ2-1; 9 central nucleotides agree with TRBD2. The sequence was collected from a man between 18 and 29 years old in good health and CMV-seronegative. CDR3 reads: CASSLASSGILLLDEQFF. The bases read TGTGCCAGCAGCTTAGCGTCTAGCGGGATACTTTTATTGGATGAGCAGTTCTTC.